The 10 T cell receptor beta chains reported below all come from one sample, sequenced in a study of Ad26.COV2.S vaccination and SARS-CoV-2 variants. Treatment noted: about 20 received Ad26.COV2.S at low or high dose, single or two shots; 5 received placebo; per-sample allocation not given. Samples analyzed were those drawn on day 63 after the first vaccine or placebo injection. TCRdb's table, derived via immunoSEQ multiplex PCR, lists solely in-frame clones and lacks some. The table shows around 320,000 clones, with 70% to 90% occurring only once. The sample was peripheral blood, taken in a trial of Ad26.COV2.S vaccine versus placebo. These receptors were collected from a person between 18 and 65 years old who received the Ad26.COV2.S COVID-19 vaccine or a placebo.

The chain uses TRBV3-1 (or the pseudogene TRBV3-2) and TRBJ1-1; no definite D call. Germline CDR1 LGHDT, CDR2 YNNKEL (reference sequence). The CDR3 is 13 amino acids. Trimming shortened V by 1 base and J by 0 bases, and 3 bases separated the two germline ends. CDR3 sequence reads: CASSQAMNTEAFF. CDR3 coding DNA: TGTGCCAGCAGCCAAGCTATGAACACTGAAGCTTTCTTT.

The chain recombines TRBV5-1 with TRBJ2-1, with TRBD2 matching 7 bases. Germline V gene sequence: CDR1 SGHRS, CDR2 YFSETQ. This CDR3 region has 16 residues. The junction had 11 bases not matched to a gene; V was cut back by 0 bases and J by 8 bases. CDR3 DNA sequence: TGCGCCAGCAGCTTGGCTGGCGGGGGATTTTTCGATGAGCAGTTCTTC. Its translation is CASSLAGGGFFDEQFF.

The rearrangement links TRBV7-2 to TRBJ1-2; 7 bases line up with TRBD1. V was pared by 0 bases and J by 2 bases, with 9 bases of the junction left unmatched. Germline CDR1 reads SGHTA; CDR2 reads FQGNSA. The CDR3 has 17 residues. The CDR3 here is CASSLAASRGNNYGYTF. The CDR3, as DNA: TGTGCCAGCAGCTTAGCCGCTAGCAGGGGGAACAACTATGGCTACACCTTC.

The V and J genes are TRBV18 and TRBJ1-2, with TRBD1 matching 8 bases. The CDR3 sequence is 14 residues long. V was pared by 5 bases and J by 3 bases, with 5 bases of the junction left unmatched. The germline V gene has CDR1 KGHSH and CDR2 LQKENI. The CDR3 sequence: CASSTDRAHYGYTF. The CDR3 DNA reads TGTGCCAGCTCAACGGACAGGGCCCACTATGGCTACACCTTC.

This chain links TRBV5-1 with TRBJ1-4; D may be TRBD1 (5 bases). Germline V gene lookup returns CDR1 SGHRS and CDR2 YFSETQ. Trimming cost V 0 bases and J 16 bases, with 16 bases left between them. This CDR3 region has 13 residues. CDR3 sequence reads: CASSLVGESIGFF. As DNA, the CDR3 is TGCGCCAGCAGCTTGGTAGGGGAGTCCATAGGGTTTTTT.

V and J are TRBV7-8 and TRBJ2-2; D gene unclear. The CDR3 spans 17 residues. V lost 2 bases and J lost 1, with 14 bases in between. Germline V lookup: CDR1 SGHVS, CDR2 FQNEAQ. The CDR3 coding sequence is TGTGCCAGCAGCTTATGTAGGGTTTTCCTGAACACCGGGGAGCTGTTTTTT. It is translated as CASSLCRVFLNTGELFF.

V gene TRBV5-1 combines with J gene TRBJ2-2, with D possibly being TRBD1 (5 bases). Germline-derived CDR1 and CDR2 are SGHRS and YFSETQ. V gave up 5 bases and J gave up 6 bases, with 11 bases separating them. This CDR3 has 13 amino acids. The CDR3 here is CASRSAGPGELFF. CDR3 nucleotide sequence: TGCGCCAGCAGATCCGCAGGGCCCGGGGAGCTGTTTTTT. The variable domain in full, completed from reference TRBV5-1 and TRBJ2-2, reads KAGVTQTPRYLIKTRGQQVTLSCSPISGHRSVSWYQQTPGQGLQFLFEYFSETQRNKGNFPGRFSGRQFSNSRSEMNVSTLELGDSALYLCASRSAGPGELFFGEGSRLTVL.

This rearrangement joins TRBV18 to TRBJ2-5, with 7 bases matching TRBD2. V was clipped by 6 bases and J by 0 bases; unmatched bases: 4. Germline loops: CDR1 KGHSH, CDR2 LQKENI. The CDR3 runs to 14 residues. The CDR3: CASSQSGNQETQYF. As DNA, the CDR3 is TGTGCCAGCTCTCAAAGCGGGAACCAAGAGACCCAGTACTTC.

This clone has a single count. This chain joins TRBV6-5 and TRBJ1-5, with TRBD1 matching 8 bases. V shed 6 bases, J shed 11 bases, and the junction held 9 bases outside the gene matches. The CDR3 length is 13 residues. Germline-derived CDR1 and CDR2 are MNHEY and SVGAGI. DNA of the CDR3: TGTGCCAGCAGGCCTGGGACAGGCGCGACCCAGCATTTT. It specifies CASRPGTGATQHF.

CDR3 nucleotides: TGTGCCAGCTCACCGGCTACGGGTATATCTTTGGGCTATGGCTACACCTTC. Translated, it gives CASSPATGISLGYGYTF. The chain has TRBV18 and TRBJ1-2, with D uncertain. V gave up 3 bases and J gave up 4 bases, with 21 bases separating them. The CDR3 loop spans 17 amino acids. The germline V gene encodes CDR1 KGHSH and CDR2 LQKENI. The full variable domain, in which reference TRBV18 and TRBJ1-2 provide the parts outside the CDR3, is NAGVMQNPRHLVRRRGQEARLRCSPMKGHSHVYWYRQLPEEGLKFMVYLQKENIIDESGMPKERFSAEFPKEGPSILRIQQVVRGDSAAYFCASSPATGISLGYGYTFGSGTRLTVV.